This TCR beta chain originates from a study of graft-versus-host responses after intestinal transplantation. General study findings and limits: Allograft graft-versus-host to host-versus-graft clonal ratios ran high in patients with graft-donor T cell macrochimerism.

In regard to this clone: The antigen remains unidentified.

The CDR3 loop spans 12 amino acids. V lost 4 bases to trimming and J lost 8 bases, with 10 bases between them. Germline CDR1 and CDR2: SGHDT and YYEEEE. Assay: immunoSEQ multiplex PCR; the TCRdb copy retains only in-frame clones and omits some. The table includes 100,000 or so clones, under 95% detected once. This sequence was found in a human donor who received an intestinal transplant. This sequence joins TRBV5-6 and TRBJ1-3; D is perhaps TRBD1 (6 bases). The starting material was unstimulated CD8+ T cells sorted from spleen or lymph node cells, obtained before intestinal transplant. CDR3 region: CASSLQGYTIYF. CDR3 nucleotides: TGTGCCAGCAGCCTACAGGGTTACACCATATATTTT.